Below are 25 T cell receptor beta chains sequenced from a single sample in a study of T cell responses to AZD1222 COVID-19 vaccine. Generated by immunoSEQ multiplex PCR, the TCRdb table keeps only in-frame clones and is missing some. The sample holds 85,000 to 130,000 clones; approximately 87% are singletons and the top ten take less than 3.5%. The sequenced sample was peripheral blood, obtained on day 0 of AZD1222 vaccination. The receptors were gathered from an adult in good health.

This chain joins TRBV19 and TRBJ1-1; no definite D call. The CDR3 has 13 amino acids. V gave up 5 bases and J gave up 2 bases, with 9 bases separating them. Germline CDR1 LNHDA, CDR2 SQIVND (reference sequence). DNA for the CDR3: TGTGCCAGTAGTTTAGGCGTAAACACTGAAGCTTTCTTT. This sequence encodes CASSLGVNTEAFF.

The J gene is TRBJ2-2, the V gene TRBV7-8, with 11 bases fitting TRBD1. There are 15 residues in the CDR3. Germline CDR1 and CDR2: SGHVS and FQNEAQ. V lost 1 base and J lost 6; bases outside the gene matches: 1. The CDR3 DNA sequence: TGTGCCAGCAGCTTAGGGACAGGGGGCTCCGGGGAGCTGTTTTTT. Residues: CASSLGTGGSGELFF.

V gene TRBV10-3 combines with J gene TRBJ1-2, with 8 positions matching TRBD1. The junction had 10 bases not matched to a gene; V was cut back by 2 bases and J by 5 bases. The CDR3 sequence is 16 residues long. Germline V gives CDR1 ENHRY, CDR2 SYGVKD. The CDR3 loop is CAISERGTGSGYGYTF. The CDR3 DNA reads TGTGCCATCAGTGAGAGGGGGACAGGATCAGGGTATGGCTACACCTTC.

J is TRBJ2-4 and V is TRBV19; D uncertain. Germline V gene data show CDR1 as LNHDA and CDR2 as SQIVND (reference sequence). This CDR3 region has 15 residues. The ends were cut back, 3 bases at V and 5 bases at J, with 14 bases in the middle. DNA for the CDR3: TGTGCCAGTAGTATGTCGCCCCCCAGTGAAAACATTCAGTACTTC. Translating gives CASSMSPPSENIQYF.

The rearrangement uses TRBV6-5 and TRBJ2-7; D may match TRBD1 or TRBD2 (6 bases each). V was shortened by 0 bases and J by 9 bases, with 12 bases between the two germline ends. CDR1 and CDR2 (germline): MNHEY, SVGAGI. The CDR3 has 13 amino acids. The CDR3 nucleotides are TGTGCCAGCAGTTACTCGAGAGGAGGGGGGCAGTACTTC. Protein product: CASSYSRGGGQYF.

The V gene is TRBV5-1, the J gene TRBJ2-1, with D perhaps matching TRBD1 (5 bases). The CDR3 loop spans 14 amino acids. CDR1 and CDR2 (germline): SGHRS, YFSETQ. The V end lost 3 bases, the J end lost 0 bases, and 7 bases lay between the germline ends. The chain's CDR3 is CASSSGNSYNEQFF. DNA of the CDR3: TGCGCCAGCAGCTCAGGGAACTCCTACAATGAGCAGTTCTTC.

V is TRBV3-1 (or the pseudogene TRBV3-2) and J is TRBJ1-4; D call uncertain. The V end lost 4 bases, the J end lost 12 bases, and 15 bases lay between the germline ends. Germline-derived CDR1 and CDR2 are LGHDT and YNNKEL (reference sequence). The CDR3 runs to 13 residues. CDR3 sequence: CASSPVLGVELFF. For the CDR3, the DNA is TGTGCCAGCAGCCCGGTTCTTGGGGTGGAACTGTTTTTT.

In this sample, this clone turned up a few times. The rearrangement joins TRBV28 to TRBJ2-1; TRBD1 matches at 9 bases. V gave up 5 bases and J gave up 4 bases; unmatched junction bases: 6. The CDR3 runs to 15 residues. Germline assignment: CDR1 MDHEN and CDR2 SYDVKM. CDR3 amino acids: CASSPGTGRYNEQFF. As DNA, the CDR3 is TGTGCCAGCAGTCCCGGGACAGGGAGGTACAATGAGCAGTTCTTC.

The gene calls are TRBV12-5 and TRBJ2-1, with 11 positions matching TRBD2. With V trimmed by 3 bases and J by 9 bases, 7 bases remained unmatched. In germline, CDR1 is LGHNT, CDR2 FRNRAP. The CDR3 is made up of 15 amino acids. The CDR3 region has the DNA TGTGCTAGTGGTTTATATAGCGGGGGGGTCAGTGAGCAGTTCTTC. It encodes CASGLYSGGVSEQFF. Combining the CDR3 with reference TRBV12-5 and TRBJ2-1 gives the whole variable domain DARVTQTPRHKVTEMGQEVTMRCQPILGHNTVFWYRQTMMQGLELLAYFRNRAPLDDSGMPKDRFSAEMPDATLATLKIQPSEPRDSAVYFCASGLYSGGVSEQFFGPGTRLTVL.

The CDR3 sequence: CASRPPGQGNSPLHF. For the CDR3, the DNA is TGTGCCAGCAGACCACCGGGACAGGGCAATTCACCCCTCCACTTT. The rearrangement joins TRBV7-9 to TRBJ1-6; 9 bases line up with TRBD1. Germline V lookup: CDR1 SEHNR, CDR2 FQNEAQ (reference sequence). V dropped 6 bases and J dropped 7; count of bases not matched to a gene: 7. This CDR3 has 15 residues.

This chain joins TRBV28 and TRBJ2-7, with D maybe TRBD2 (6 bases). V lost 5 bases, J lost 3 bases, and 11 bases lay in between. This CDR3 comprises 13 residues. Germline V gives CDR1 MDHEN, CDR2 SYDVKM. The CDR3, as DNA: TGTGCCAGCAGTGCCGCGGGAATCTACGAGCAGTACTTC. Amino acid sequence: CASSAAGIYEQYF.

This chain uses TRBV7-2 with TRBJ1-2; no clear D gene. Per germline, CDR1 SGHTA and CDR2 FQGNSA. The CDR3 totals 12 residues. V lost 4 bases, J lost 3 bases, and 6 bases lay in between. The CDR3 loop is CASSYGDYGYTF. The CDR3 bases are TGTGCCAGCAGCTACGGTGACTATGGCTACACCTTC.

Comment on this clone: Within the sample, other DNA sequences also encode this same CDR3. The DNA of the CDR3 is TGTGCCAGCAGTTACGCGGGGCAAGCCACAGATACGCAGTATTTT. Protein sequence: CASSYAGQATDTQYF. The V call is TRBV6-2 or TRBV6-3, the J call TRBJ2-3; D possibly corresponds to TRBD2 (6 bases). CDR3 length equals 15 residues. The germline gives CDR1 MNHEY, CDR2 SVGEGT. V lost 2 bases and J 2 bases, leaving 11 bases between the germline ends.

The CDR3 loop reads CATSLDRATNEKLFF. The DNA for the CDR3 is TGTGCCACCAGCTTAGACCGGGCTACTAATGAAAAACTGTTTTTT. This chain connects TRBV15 to TRBJ1-4, with D hard to call. The CDR3 totals 15 residues. Trimming shortened V by 5 bases and J by 2 bases, and 12 bases separated the two germline ends. Germline V gene data show CDR1 as LNHNV and CDR2 as YYDKDF (reference sequence).

The gene calls are TRBV6-5 and TRBJ1-6; the D gene is possibly TRBD1 (5 bases). CDR3 length: 15 residues. Between the trimmed V and J ends, which lost 0 bases and 4 bases, there was a span of 7 bases. Germline V gene lookup returns CDR1 MNHEY and CDR2 SVGAGI. The CDR3 sequence is CASSYSTEYNSPLHF. CDR3 DNA sequence: TGTGCCAGCAGTTACTCGACAGAATATAATTCACCCCTCCACTTT.

This chain uses TRBV6-6 with TRBJ2-1; D remains unclear. This CDR3 has 12 amino acids. V was trimmed by 0 bases and J by 8 bases, leaving 5 bases between them. CDR1 and CDR2 (germline): MNHNY, SVGAGI (reference sequence). The CDR3 DNA follows: TGTGCCAGCAGTTACTCAACAGATGAGCAGTTCTTC. This gives the protein CASSYSTDEQFF.

This chain links TRBV5-5 with TRBJ1-1, with 8 bases aligning to TRBD1. There are 16 residues in the CDR3. Trimming cost V 2 bases and J 6 bases; bases outside gene matches: 12. From germline, CDR1 is SGHKS and CDR2 YYEKEE (reference sequence). The DNA of the CDR3 is TGTGCCAGCAGCTTAAGGACAGGGAATATAAGAGCTGAAGCTTTCTTT. Encoded protein: CASSLRTGNIRAEAFF.

V gene TRBV5-1 combines with J gene TRBJ1-1; D unclear. The CDR3 is made up of 14 amino acids. The germline V gene has CDR1 SGHRS and CDR2 YFSETQ. Trimming pared 1 base from V and 1 base from J, leaving 8 bases between. CDR3 in DNA: TGCGCCAGCAGCTTGTTGCCGGAGAACACTGAAGCTTTCTTT. Residues: CASSLLPENTEAFF.

V is TRBV2 and J is TRBJ1-2; D is uncertain. V shed 3 bases and J shed 2 bases, with 13 bases lying between them. Germline CDR1 is SNHLY and CDR2 is FYNNEI. The CDR3 is 15 amino acids. In nucleotides, the CDR3 is TGTGCCAGCAGTGAGCGCAAGCGAGGGAACTATGGCTACACCTTC. Its protein product is CASSERKRGNYGYTF.

The CDR3 nucleotides are TGTGCCAGCTCACCACTGGCAGGGGCCAAGTCTGGGGCCAACGTCCTGACTTTC. This encodes CASSPLAGAKSGANVLTF. The chain couples TRBV18 to TRBJ2-6; tentative D call: TRBD1 (6 bases). The CDR3 is 18 residues long. Per the germline V gene, CDR1 is KGHSH and CDR2 is LQKENI. Deletions cut 1 base from V and 1 base from J, with 14 bases between.

Concerning this clone itself: One end of the junction fails to match germline, which may point to a read error. V gene TRBV7-7 combines with J gene TRBJ1-4; D is unclear. The CDR3 length is 13 residues. Germline lookup yields CDR1 SSHAT and CDR2 FNYEAQ (reference sequence). In DNA, the CDR3 is TGTGCTAGCAGCGCCCGTCTGGGGGAAAAACTGTTTTTT. It encodes CASSARLGEKLFF.

This rearrangement joins TRBV7-8 to TRBJ1-5, with TRBD1 as a possible D gene (5 bases). Trimming took 5 bases from V and 4 from J, leaving 15 bases between them. CDR3 length: 15 amino acids. CDR1 SGHVS and CDR2 FQNEAQ come from the germline V gene. For the CDR3, the DNA is TGTGCCAGCAGCCCTTGGCAGGGAGGAAATCAGCCCCAGCATTTT. Translated: CASSPWQGGNQPQHF.

V gene TRBV4-3 combines with J gene TRBJ2-3; no reliable D call. Trimming took 0 bases from V and 4 from J, leaving 17 bases between them. The CDR3 is made up of 17 amino acids. CDR1 and CDR2 (germline): LGHNA, YSLEER. The CDR3 coding sequence is TGCGCCAGCAGCCAAGATCGTGCAGGATCCTACGCAGATACGCAGTATTTT. This codes for CASSQDRAGSYADTQYF.

J is TRBJ2-3 and V is TRBV4-1; weak D call: TRBD2 (6 bases). This CDR3 has 14 amino acids. Germline assignment: CDR1 MGHRA and CDR2 YSYEKL. Trimming stripped 1 base from V and 1 base from J, with 6 bases between. CDR3 region: CASSQGGGTDTQYF. The DNA of the CDR3 is TGCGCCAGCAGCCAAGGCGGGGGCACAGATACGCAGTATTTT.

This clone appeared once. V usage is TRBV19 and J usage is TRBJ2-5; TRBD2 aligns across 9 bases. After removal of 5 bases from V and 0 bases from J, the junction contained 13 bases not matched to a gene. Germline V lookup: CDR1 LNHDA, CDR2 SQIVND (reference sequence). This CDR3 contains 18 residues. The CDR3 DNA is TGTGCCAGTAGTCTGGTTGCGGGGGGGCAACTACACCAAGAGACCCAGTACTTC. Protein sequence: CASSLVAGGQLHQETQYF.